This is a list of T cell receptor beta chains from one sample in a study of identical twins. TCRdb passed the 5' RACE reads through MiXCR, listing each CDR3 protein once. The repertoire holds more than 650,000 distinct CDR3 sequences, with approximately 6.1% as singletons. The sequenced sample consisted of naive T cells sorted from blood. These receptors all stem from a man between 18 and 29 years old in good health. The CDR3 runs from the conserved cysteine through the conserved F or W. D genes are given only for firm matches. For some rows the clone size is stated as once, few or many, or as a class when expanded; others skip it.

12	TRBJ2-7	TRBD1	NA	TRBV5-1	TGCGCCAGCAGCGAGACAGGGAACGAGCAGTACTTC	CASSETGNEQYF
12	TRBJ2-7	NA	many	TRBV15	TGTGCCCCACGGGCAGCCGTCTACGAGCAGTACTTC	CAPRAAVYEQYF
15	TRBJ2-7	TRBD1	NA	TRBV11-2	TGTGCCAGCAGCTTAGCCCCTGACAGGGGGTTCGAGCAGTACTTC	CASSLAPDRGFEQYF
15	TRBJ2-3	TRBD2	many	TRBV5-1	TGCGCCAGCAGTTATAGCGGGAGGTATGAAGATACGCAGTATTTT	CASSYSGRYEDTQYF
16	TRBJ1-5	NA	many	TRBV19	TGTGCCAGTAGTATCGGGGGTAGCTTTAGCAATCAGCCCCAGCATTTT	CASSIGGSFSNQPQHF
14	TRBJ2-7	NA	few	TRBV7-2	TGTGCCAGCAGCCGGGGGGCCAGCTCCTACGAGCAGTACTTC	CASSRGASSYEQYF
16	TRBJ1-4	TRBD1	few	TRBV5-1	TGCGCCAGCAGCCTAAACTTCGGGACAGATAATGAAAAACTGTTTTTT	CASSLNFGTDNEKLFF
14	TRBJ1-1	NA	few	TRBV7-9	TGTGCCAGCAGCCAAAGCGGGACAAAATGGGAAGCTTTCTTT	CASSQSGTKWEAFF
13	TRBJ2-5	NA	many	TRBV6-1	TGTGCCAGCAGGTCGGGCGGGGTCGAGACCCAGTACTTC	CASRSGGVETQYF
11	TRBJ2-5	NA	many	TRBV7-2	TGTGCCAGCAGCTTGGGAAAGACCCAGTACTTC	CASSLGKTQYF
14	TRBJ2-5	NA	NA	TRBV6-1	TGTGCCAGCACCCAAGGGGTCACCCAAGAGACCCAGTACTTC	CASTQGVTQETQYF
14	TRBJ1-1	NA	many	TRBV20-1	TGCAGTGCTAGTAGACAGGCCGACTGGGGTGAAGCTTTCTTT	CSASRQADWGEAFF
16	TRBJ2-2	TRBD2	NA	TRBV10-3	TGTGCCATCAGGACCGGGACTAGCCTGAACACCGGGGAGCTGTTTTTT	CAIRTGTSLNTGELFF
15	TRBJ2-7	NA	NA	TRBV7-9	TGTGCCAGCAGCTTAAATCTGGACAGTTCCTACGAGCAGTACTTC	CASSLNLDSSYEQYF
17	TRBJ1-6	TRBD1	NA	TRBV28	TGTGCCAGCAGACCCCGACAGGGCATGTCCTATAATTCACCCCTCCACTTT	CASRPRQGMSYNSPLHF